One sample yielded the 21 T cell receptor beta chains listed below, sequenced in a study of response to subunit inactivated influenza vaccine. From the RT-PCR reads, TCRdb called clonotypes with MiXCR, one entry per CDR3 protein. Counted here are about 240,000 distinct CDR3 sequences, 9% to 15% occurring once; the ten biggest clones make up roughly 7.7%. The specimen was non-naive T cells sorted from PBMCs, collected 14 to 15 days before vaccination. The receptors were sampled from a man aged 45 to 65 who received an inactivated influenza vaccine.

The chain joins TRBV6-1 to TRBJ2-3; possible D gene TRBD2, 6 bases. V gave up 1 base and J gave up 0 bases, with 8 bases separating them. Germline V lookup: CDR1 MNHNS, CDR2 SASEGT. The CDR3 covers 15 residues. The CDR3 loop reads CASSEGGGSTDTQYF. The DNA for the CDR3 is TGTGCCAGCAGTGAAGGTGGGGGGAGCACAGATACGCAGTATTTT.

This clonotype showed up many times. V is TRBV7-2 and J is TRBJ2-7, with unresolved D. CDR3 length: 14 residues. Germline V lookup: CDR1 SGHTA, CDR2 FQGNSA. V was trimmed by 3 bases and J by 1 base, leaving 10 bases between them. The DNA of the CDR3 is TGTGCCAGCAGCTTCGTAGCACGGTCCTACGAGCAGTACTTC. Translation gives CASSFVARSYEQYF.

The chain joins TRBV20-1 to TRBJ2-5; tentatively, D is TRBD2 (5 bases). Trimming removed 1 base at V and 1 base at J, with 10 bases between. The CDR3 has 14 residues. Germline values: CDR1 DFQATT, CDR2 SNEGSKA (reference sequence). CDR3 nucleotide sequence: TGCAGTGCTAGAGGTTGGGAGTCCCAAGAGACCCAGTACTTC. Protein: CSARGWESQETQYF.

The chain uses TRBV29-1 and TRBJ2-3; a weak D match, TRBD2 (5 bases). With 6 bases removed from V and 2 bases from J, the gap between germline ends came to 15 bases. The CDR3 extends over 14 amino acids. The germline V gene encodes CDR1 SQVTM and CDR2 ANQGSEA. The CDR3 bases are TGCAGCGTCGAGTGGGGAGCGAACACAGATACGCAGTATTTT. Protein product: CSVEWGANTDTQYF.

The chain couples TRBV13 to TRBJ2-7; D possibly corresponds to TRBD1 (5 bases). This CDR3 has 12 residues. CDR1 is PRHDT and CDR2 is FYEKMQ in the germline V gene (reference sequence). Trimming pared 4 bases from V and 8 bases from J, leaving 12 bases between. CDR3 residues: CASSSPQGQQYF. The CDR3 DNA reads TGTGCCAGCAGCTCACCGCAGGGCCAGCAGTACTTC.

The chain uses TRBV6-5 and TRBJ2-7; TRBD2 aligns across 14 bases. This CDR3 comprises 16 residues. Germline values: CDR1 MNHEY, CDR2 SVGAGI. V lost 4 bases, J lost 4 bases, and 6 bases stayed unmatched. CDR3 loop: CASSSGTSGGLYEQYF. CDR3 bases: TGTGCCAGCAGTTCCGGGACTAGCGGGGGACTTTACGAGCAGTACTTC.

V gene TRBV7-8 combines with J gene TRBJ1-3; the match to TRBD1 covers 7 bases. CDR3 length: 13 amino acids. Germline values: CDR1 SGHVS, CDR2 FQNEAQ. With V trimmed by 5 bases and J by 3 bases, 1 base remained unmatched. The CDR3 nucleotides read TGTGCCAGCAGCACAGGGGATGGAAACACCATATATTTT. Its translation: CASSTGDGNTIYF.

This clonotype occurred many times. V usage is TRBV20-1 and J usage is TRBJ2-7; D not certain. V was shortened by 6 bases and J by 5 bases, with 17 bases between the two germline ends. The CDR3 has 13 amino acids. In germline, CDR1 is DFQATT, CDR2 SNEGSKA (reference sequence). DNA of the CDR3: TGCAGTGCCCTTTCGGTTGGGGATCACGAGCAGTACTTC. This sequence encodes CSALSVGDHEQYF.

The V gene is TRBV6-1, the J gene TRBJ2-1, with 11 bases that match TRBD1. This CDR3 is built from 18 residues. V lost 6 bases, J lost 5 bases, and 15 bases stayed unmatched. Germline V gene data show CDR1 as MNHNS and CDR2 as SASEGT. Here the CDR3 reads CASRGADRGRRVNNEQFF. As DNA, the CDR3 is TGTGCCAGCAGGGGGGCGGACAGGGGGCGTCGGGTCAACAATGAGCAGTTCTTC.

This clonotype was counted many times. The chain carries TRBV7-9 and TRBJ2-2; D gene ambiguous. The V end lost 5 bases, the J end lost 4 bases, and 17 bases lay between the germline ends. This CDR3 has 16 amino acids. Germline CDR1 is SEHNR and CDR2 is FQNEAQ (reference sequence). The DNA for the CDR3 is TGTGCCAGCAGCCCAGAAGGGTTTTTCGGCACCGGGGAGCTGTTTTTT. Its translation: CASSPEGFFGTGELFF.

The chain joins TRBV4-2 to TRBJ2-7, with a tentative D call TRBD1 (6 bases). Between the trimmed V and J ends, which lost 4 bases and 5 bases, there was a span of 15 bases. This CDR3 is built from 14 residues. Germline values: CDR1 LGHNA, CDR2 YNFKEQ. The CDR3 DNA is TGTGCCAGCAGCCTGTTCGGACAGTCCCACGAGCAGTACTTC. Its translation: CASSLFGQSHEQYF.

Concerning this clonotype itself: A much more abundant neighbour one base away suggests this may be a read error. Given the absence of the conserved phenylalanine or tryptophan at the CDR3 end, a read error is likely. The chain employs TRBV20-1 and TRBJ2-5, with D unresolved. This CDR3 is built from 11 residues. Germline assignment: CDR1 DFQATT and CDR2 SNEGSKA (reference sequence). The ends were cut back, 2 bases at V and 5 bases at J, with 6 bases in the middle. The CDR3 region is CSARHGETQYL. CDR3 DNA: TGCAGTGCTAGACATGGGGAGACCCAGTACCTC.

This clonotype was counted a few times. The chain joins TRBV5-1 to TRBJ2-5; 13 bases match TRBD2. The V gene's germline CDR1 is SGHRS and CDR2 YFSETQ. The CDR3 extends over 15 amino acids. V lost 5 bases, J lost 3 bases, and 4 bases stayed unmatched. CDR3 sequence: CASSPGLAGKETQYF. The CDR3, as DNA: TGCGCCAGCAGTCCGGGACTAGCGGGAAAAGAGACCCAGTACTTC.

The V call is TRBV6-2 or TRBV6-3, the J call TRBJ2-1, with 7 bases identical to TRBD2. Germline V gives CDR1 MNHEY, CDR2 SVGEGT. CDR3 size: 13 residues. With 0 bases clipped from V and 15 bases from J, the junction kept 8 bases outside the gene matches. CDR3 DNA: TGTGCCAGCAGTTACTCGAGCGGGATCTCGCTGTTCTTC. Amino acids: CASSYSSGISLFF.

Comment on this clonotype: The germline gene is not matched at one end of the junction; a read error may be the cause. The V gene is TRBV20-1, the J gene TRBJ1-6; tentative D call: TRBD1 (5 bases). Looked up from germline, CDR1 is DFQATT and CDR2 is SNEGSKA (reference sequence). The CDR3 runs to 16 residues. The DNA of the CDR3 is TGCTGTGCTAGAGAAGGGAATGCAGGGCTTAATTCACCCCTCCACTTT. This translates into CCAREGNAGLNSPLHF.

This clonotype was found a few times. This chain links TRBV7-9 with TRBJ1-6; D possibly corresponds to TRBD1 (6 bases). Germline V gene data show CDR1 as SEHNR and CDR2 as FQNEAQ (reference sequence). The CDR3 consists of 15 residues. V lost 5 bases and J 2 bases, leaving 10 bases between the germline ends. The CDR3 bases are TGTGCCAGCAGCGCCCGGACAGCCTATAATTCACCCCTCCACTTT. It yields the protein CASSARTAYNSPLHF.

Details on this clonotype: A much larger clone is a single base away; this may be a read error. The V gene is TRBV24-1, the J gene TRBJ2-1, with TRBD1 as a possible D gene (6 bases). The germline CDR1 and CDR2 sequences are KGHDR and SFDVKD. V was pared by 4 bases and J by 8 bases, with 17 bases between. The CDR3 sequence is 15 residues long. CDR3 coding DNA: TGTGCCACCAGTGACATCCGGGACAAGAACTATGAGCAGTTCTTC. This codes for CATSDIRDKNYEQFF.

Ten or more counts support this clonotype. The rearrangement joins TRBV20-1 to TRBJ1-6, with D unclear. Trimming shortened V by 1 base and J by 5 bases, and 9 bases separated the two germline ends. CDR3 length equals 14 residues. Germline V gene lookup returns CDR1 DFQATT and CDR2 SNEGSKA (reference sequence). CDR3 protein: CSARGSRNNSPLHF. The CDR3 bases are TGCAGTGCTAGAGGGTCGCGGAATAATTCACCCCTCCACTTT.

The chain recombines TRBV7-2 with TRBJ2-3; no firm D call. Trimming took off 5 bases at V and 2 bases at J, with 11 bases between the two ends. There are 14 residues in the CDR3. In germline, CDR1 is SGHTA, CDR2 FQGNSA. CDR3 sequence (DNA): TGTGCCAGCAGCACCCGGGCCTACACAGATACGCAGTATTTT. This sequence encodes CASSTRAYTDTQYF.

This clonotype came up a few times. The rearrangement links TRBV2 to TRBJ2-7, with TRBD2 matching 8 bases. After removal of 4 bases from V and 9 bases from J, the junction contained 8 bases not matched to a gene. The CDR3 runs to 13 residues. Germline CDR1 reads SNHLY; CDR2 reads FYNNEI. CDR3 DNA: TGTGCCAGCAGTGGTAGCCTAGCGGGCGGGCAGTACTTC. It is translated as CASSGSLAGGQYF.

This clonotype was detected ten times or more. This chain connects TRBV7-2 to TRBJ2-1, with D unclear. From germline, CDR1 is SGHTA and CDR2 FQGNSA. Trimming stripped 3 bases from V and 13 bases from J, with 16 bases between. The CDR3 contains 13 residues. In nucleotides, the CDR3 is TGTGCCAGCAGCTTCGAAGGCAGCGCTGCTCAGTTCTTC. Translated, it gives CASSFEGSAAQFF.